The 25 T cell receptor beta chains presented below share a single source sample, sequenced in a study of beta chain features in type 1 diabetes. Broader study findings: People with Type 1 diabetes carried modestly yet significantly shorter TCRB CDR3s in all four CD4+ subsets.

Since all of the isolated RNA was reverse transcribed, expressed TCRB transcripts were what got sequenced. Produced via immunoSEQ multiplex PCR; TCRdb's table is partial and in-frame only. The table records about 270,000 clones, 13% to 15% of them present only once. No antigens are known for them. Sequencing was done on a sample of naive CD4+ T cells from blood. All receptors derive from a man aged 25-40 years with type 1 diabetes.

This clone was detected only a few times. The chain employs TRBV25-1 and TRBJ2-1; TRBD2 matches at 10 bases. V was clipped by 3 bases and J by 5 bases; unmatched bases: 7. This CDR3 contains 16 residues. Germline CDR1 MGHDK, CDR2 SYGVNS. In DNA, the CDR3 is TGTGCCAGCAGTGATTCCCCTCTAGCGGGAGACAATGAGCAGTTCTTC. Translation: CASSDSPLAGDNEQFF.

The chain couples TRBV29-1 to TRBJ2-3; 11 nucleotides align to TRBD1. Per germline, CDR1 SQVTM and CDR2 ANQGSEA. The CDR3 length is 13 residues. V dropped 7 bases and J dropped 3; count of bases not matched to a gene: 3. CDR3 DNA: TGCAGCGGGGGGGACAGGGGGACAGATACGCAGTATTTT. Translated, it gives CSGGDRGTDTQYF.

The rearrangement joins TRBV19 to TRBJ2-7, with 7 bases lining up with TRBD2. Trimming took 5 bases from V and 3 from J; bases not matched to a gene: 13. The CDR3 is made up of 16 amino acids. From germline, CDR1 is LNHDA and CDR2 SQIVND (reference sequence). The CDR3 DNA sequence: TGTGCCAGTAGTCTGGCGGGCCTAGCGGCAAGCTACGAGCAGTACTTC. It is translated as CASSLAGLAASYEQYF. Supplemented by reference TRBV19 and TRBJ2-7, the full variable domain reads DGGITQSPKYLFRKEGQNVTLSCEQNLNHDAMYWYRQDPGQGLRLIYYSQIVNDFQKGDIAEGYSVSREKKESFPLTVTSAQKNPTAFYLCASSLAGLAASYEQYFGPGTRLTVT.

This clone was seen only a few times. J is TRBJ1-5 and V is TRBV7-2; the D is unclear. The germline V and J ends were trimmed by 1 base and 7 bases, with 8 bases remaining between them. CDR3 length equals 13 residues. The V gene's germline CDR1 is SGHTA and CDR2 FQGNSA. CDR3 protein: CASSLGGSQPQHF. The DNA of the CDR3 is TGTGCCAGCAGCTTAGGAGGAAGCCAGCCCCAGCATTTT.

CDR3 protein: CASSMVASGANVLTF. The CDR3 bases are TGTGCCAGTAGTATGGTAGCCTCTGGGGCCAACGTCCTGACTTTC. The gene calls are TRBV19 and TRBJ2-6; D remains ambiguous. Per the germline V gene, CDR1 is LNHDA and CDR2 is SQIVND (reference sequence). Trimming took 3 bases from V and 0 from J, leaving 6 bases between them. The CDR3 sequence is 15 residues long.

J is TRBJ1-2 and V is TRBV28; D possibly corresponds to TRBD1 (6 bases). Germline V gives CDR1 MDHEN, CDR2 SYDVKM. V dropped 7 bases and J dropped 7 bases, with 16 bases sitting between them. This CDR3 is built from 13 residues. In nucleotides, the CDR3 is TGTGCCAGCACCACCCCAGGGGCCGGTGGCTACACCTTC. Protein sequence: CASTTPGAGGYTF.

This clone was observed a few times. This chain links TRBV7-9 with TRBJ1-2; no definite D call. Germline-derived CDR1 and CDR2 are SEHNR and FQNEAQ (reference sequence). The V gene lost 4 bases and the J gene lost 0 bases, with 9 bases spanning the gap. The CDR3 length is 14 residues. The CDR3 bases are TGTGCCAGCAGCTCTCAAATAGCTAACTATGGCTACACCTTC. This codes for CASSSQIANYGYTF.

The chain joins TRBV11-2 to TRBJ1-2, with a tentative D call TRBD1 (6 bases). Trimming left V 2 bases short and J 4 bases short, with 17 bases between. Germline V gene lookup returns CDR1 SGHAT and CDR2 FQNNGV. CDR3 length equals 16 residues. The CDR3 DNA is TGTGCCAGCAGCTTAAAGAGACAGGAGACTATCTATGGCTACACCTTC. Its protein is CASSLKRQETIYGYTF.

This chain connects TRBV30 to TRBJ2-7; no clear D gene. V shed 2 bases and J shed 6 bases, with 14 bases lying between them. The CDR3 consists of 13 residues. The V gene's germline CDR1 is GTSNPN and CDR2 SVGIG (reference sequence). This chain's CDR3 is CAWSMRSLGEQYF. The CDR3 nucleotides read TGTGCCTGGAGTATGAGGAGCCTTGGCGAGCAGTACTTC.

In this sample, this clone turned up a few times. V gene TRBV7-9 combines with J gene TRBJ1-1; tentatively, D is TRBD1 (5 bases). The CDR3 runs to 14 residues. The germline V and J ends were trimmed by 0 bases and 5 bases, with 10 bases remaining between them. The germline CDR1 and CDR2 sequences are SEHNR and FQNEAQ (reference sequence). The CDR3 region has the DNA TGTGCCAGCAGCTTAGCCCCAGGGATGACTGAAGCTTTCTTT. Translating it yields CASSLAPGMTEAFF.

This clone was counted a few times. The chain combines TRBV7-9 with TRBJ2-7; TRBD1 aligns across 7 bases. This CDR3 region has 15 residues. CDR1 and CDR2 from the germline V gene are SEHNR and FQNEAQ (reference sequence). V was clipped by 5 bases and J by 2 bases; unmatched bases: 9. CDR3 in amino acids: CASSRSGTEAYEQYF. The CDR3 DNA is TGTGCCAGCAGCAGATCCGGGACAGAAGCCTACGAGCAGTACTTC.

The chain carries TRBV19 and TRBJ2-6; 8 bases align to TRBD1. V lost 7 bases, J lost 1 base, and 6 bases stayed unmatched. Germline V CDR1 and CDR2: LNHDA, SQIVND (reference sequence). This CDR3 has 16 amino acids. In nucleotides, the CDR3 is TGTGCCAGTAACCTGCAGGGGGCATCTGGGGCCAACGTCCTGACTTTC. This translates into CASNLQGASGANVLTF.

This chain joins TRBV29-1 and TRBJ1-4, with D possibly matching TRBD1 (6 bases). Germline V gene data show CDR1 as SQVTM and CDR2 as ANQGSEA. V was trimmed by 7 bases and J by 0 bases, leaving 12 bases between them. The CDR3 is 14 residues long. CDR3 sequence (DNA): TGCAGCGCCAGGGACACATCAACTAATGAAAAACTGTTTTTT. This gives the protein CSARDTSTNEKLFF.

CDR3 DNA sequence: TGTGCCAGCTCCGGCGGTGGACAGGGGGATGAAAAACTGTTTTTT. The encoded protein is CASSGGGQGDEKLFF. V and J are TRBV25-1 and TRBJ1-4; TRBD1 matches at 10 bases. Trimming at V came to 8 bases and at J to 6 bases, leaving 9 bases not matched to a gene. CDR3 length: 15 amino acids. CDR1 is MGHDK, CDR2 SYGVNS, per germline.

This clone was detected a few times. The V gene is TRBV9, the J gene TRBJ2-5; 9 bases fit TRBD1. The CDR3 length is 15 residues. Unmatched junction bases numbered 4, after V lost 0 bases and J lost 4 bases. Germline CDR1 SGDLS, CDR2 YYNGEE. The CDR3 region has the DNA TGTGCCAGCAGCGTAGGGCGGACAGGGGCAGAGACCCAGTACTTC. Its protein product is CASSVGRTGAETQYF.

This clone was picked up a small number of times. This chain connects TRBV6-5 to TRBJ2-1, with TRBD1 matching 9 bases. The CDR3 has 15 residues. J lost 3 bases, V lost 6 bases, and 6 bases had no gene match. Germline V CDR1 and CDR2: MNHEY, SVGAGI. The CDR3 here is CASSDPGQGYNEQFF. DNA for the CDR3: TGTGCCAGCAGCGATCCGGGACAGGGCTACAATGAGCAGTTCTTC.

This clone was counted a few times. The sample has other DNA sequences that encode this CDR3 too. The chain's CDR3 is CASSPGQGNEQFF. The CDR3 DNA reads TGTGCCAGCAGCCCGGGACAGGGCAATGAGCAGTTCTTC. The chain links TRBV28 to TRBJ2-1, with 9 bases lining up with TRBD1. The trim removed 6 bases at V and 6 bases at J, leaving 3 bases unmatched. The CDR3 contains 13 residues. Looked up from germline, CDR1 is MDHEN and CDR2 is SYDVKM. Filled out from reference TRBV28 and TRBJ2-1, the complete variable domain reads DVKVTQSSRYLVKRTGEKVFLECVQDMDHENMFWYRQDPGLGLRLIYFSYDVKMKEKGDIPEGYSVSREKKERFSLILESASTNQTSMYLCASSPGQGNEQFFGPGTRLTVL.

This clone was picked up a small number of times. V and J are TRBV5-4 and TRBJ2-3, with 7 nucleotides matching TRBD1. CDR1 and CDR2 (germline): SGHNT, YYREEE (reference sequence). CDR3 size: 15 residues. V lost 5 bases, J lost 2 bases, and 8 bases stayed unmatched. This chain's CDR3 is CASSDKTGTTDTQYF. CDR3 nucleotides: TGTGCCAGCAGTGACAAGACAGGGACCACAGATACGCAGTATTTT.

CDR3 sequence: CASSKILAGTGELFF. DNA of the CDR3: TGTGCCAGCAGCAAGATACTAGCGGGGACCGGGGAGCTGTTTTTT. The chain is built from TRBV6-1 and TRBJ2-2, with 10 positions matching TRBD2. J was trimmed by 5 bases and V by 6 bases; bases with no gene match: 6. Germline-derived CDR1 and CDR2 are MNHNS and SASEGT. CDR3 length: 15 residues.

V gene TRBV9 combines with J gene TRBJ2-1, with TRBD2 matching over 9 bases. The CDR3 extends over 15 amino acids. The V gene end was trimmed by 3 bases and the J gene end by 8 bases; junction bases not matched to a gene: 9. Per the germline V gene, CDR1 is SGDLS and CDR2 is YYNGEE. The CDR3 DNA sequence: TGTGCCAGCAGCGCCGGGGCAGCGGGAGGTGATGAGCAGTTCTTC. Its protein product is CASSAGAAGGDEQFF.

This clone has more than one count but fewer than ten. The chain joins TRBV4-2 to TRBJ2-5, with unresolved D. The ends were cut back, 0 bases at V and 0 bases at J, with 11 bases in the middle. CDR3 length: 16 amino acids. Germline CDR1 is LGHNA and CDR2 is YNFKEQ. The CDR3 region has the DNA TGTGCCAGCAGCCAAGATGCAGTTCACAACCAAGAGACCCAGTACTTC. It yields the protein CASSQDAVHNQETQYF.

The rearrangement joins TRBV4-3 to TRBJ2-1; TRBD2 matches 8 bases. CDR3 size: 18 residues. Germline CDR1 is LGHNA and CDR2 is YSLEER. V lost 0 bases and J lost 4; bases outside the gene matches: 11. Here the CDR3 DNA reads TGCGCCAGCAGCCAAGATCGTCCCGTAGCGGGACGATACAATGAGCAGTTCTTC. Its translation: CASSQDRPVAGRYNEQFF.

The V gene is TRBV5-1, the J gene TRBJ2-7; a possible D gene is TRBD2 (5 bases). CDR1 SGHRS and CDR2 YFSETQ come from the germline V gene. This CDR3 is 15 amino acids long. V was clipped by 2 bases and J by 2 bases, with 14 bases between them. DNA for the CDR3: TGCGCCAGCAGCTTCTCCGGGGTAGGGACCTACGAGCAGTACTTC. This encodes CASSFSGVGTYEQYF.

This clone was counted between two and nine times. The CDR3 loop reads CASSEAGGWNEQFF. The CDR3 DNA reads as TGTGCCAGCAGTGAGGCGGGGGGATGGAATGAGCAGTTCTTC. The chain recombines TRBV2 with TRBJ2-1; 8 bases agree with TRBD2. The V segment lost 3 bases and the J segment 7 bases; nucleotides outside the gene matches: 5. Looked up from germline, CDR1 is SNHLY and CDR2 is FYNNEI. The CDR3 spans 14 residues.

The chain's CDR3 is CASSPWDRNTEAFF. CDR3 coding DNA: TGTGCCAGCAGTCCCTGGGACAGAAACACTGAAGCTTTCTTT. This rearrangement joins TRBV28 to TRBJ1-1, with TRBD1 identical over 7 bases. V lost 5 bases to trimming and J lost 2 bases; unmatched junction nucleotides: 5. This CDR3 has 14 residues. Per the germline V gene, CDR1 is MDHEN and CDR2 is SYDVKM.